A selection of T cell receptor beta chains follows, all from one sample in a study of T cells in Graves' hyperthyroidism and ophthalmopathy. TCRdb recomputed calls from the multiplex PCR reads with MiXCR, one row per CDR3 protein. The data contain some 760,000 distinct CDR3 sequences, about 15% of them singletons. The sequenced sample was blood. These receptors were collected from a woman aged 18-30 years with Graves' hyperthyroidism. Both conserved end residues are part of each CDR3. The D gene is left open where the match is weak. Clone size is given for some rows only: seen once, a few or many times, or a class if the clone is expanded.

clone_size: many
cdr3_length: 14
v_call: TRBV28
d_call: TRBD2
j_call: TRBJ2-2
cdr3_aa: CASSSGLAIGELFF
cdr3_nt: TGTGCCAGCAGCTCTGGACTAGCGATCGGGGAGCTGTTTTTT

clone_size: many
cdr3_length: 16
v_call: TRBV12-3/TRBV12-4
d_call: .
j_call: TRBJ1-2
cdr3_aa: CASETLRVRGNYGYTF
cdr3_nt: TGTGCCAGCGAAACTTTACGTGTGCGGGGTAACTATGGCTACACCTTC

clone_size: many
cdr3_length: 14
v_call: TRBV5-1
d_call: .
j_call: TRBJ1-4
cdr3_aa: CASSLEVGGEKLFF
cdr3_nt: TGCGCCAGCAGCTTGGAGGTCGGAGGCGAAAAACTGTTTTTT

clone_size: few
cdr3_length: 13
v_call: TRBV13
d_call: .
j_call: TRBJ2-4
cdr3_aa: CASSLETENIQYF
cdr3_nt: TGTGCCAGCAGCTTAGAGACGGAAAACATTCAGTACTTC

clone_size: .
cdr3_length: 15
v_call: TRBV27
d_call: TRBD1
j_call: TRBJ1-2
cdr3_aa: CASSSTGQGRFGYTF
cdr3_nt: TGTGCCAGCAGCTCGACGGGACAGGGGAGGTTTGGCTACACCTTC

clone_size: few
cdr3_length: 14
v_call: TRBV24-1
d_call: .
j_call: TRBJ1-5
cdr3_aa: CATSDWAGNQPQHF
cdr3_nt: TGTGCCACCAGTGATTGGGCAGGTAATCAGCCCCAGCATTTT

clone_size: many
cdr3_length: 15
v_call: TRBV27
d_call: TRBD1
j_call: TRBJ1-1
cdr3_aa: CASSLSRDRGTEAFF
cdr3_nt: TGTGCCAGCAGTTTATCCCGGGACAGGGGGACTGAAGCTTTCTTT

clone_size: many
cdr3_length: 20
v_call: TRBV6-2/TRBV6-3
d_call: .
j_call: TRBJ1-4
cdr3_aa: CASSPIHAERRLPVNEKLFF
cdr3_nt: TGTGCCAGCAGCCCGATCCATGCGGAACGACGCTTACCGGTTAATGAAAAACTGTTTTTT

clone_size: few
cdr3_length: 14
v_call: TRBV28
d_call: TRBD2
j_call: TRBJ2-1
cdr3_aa: CASSFRSGTNEQFF
cdr3_nt: TGTGCCAGCAGTTTTAGGAGCGGGACCAATGAGCAGTTCTTC

clone_size: many
cdr3_length: 14
v_call: TRBV20-1
d_call: .
j_call: TRBJ2-3
cdr3_aa: CSAGTDSVTDTQYF
cdr3_nt: TGCAGTGCGGGAACGGACAGTGTCACAGATACGCAGTATTTT

clone_size: .
cdr3_length: 15
v_call: TRBV28
d_call: .
j_call: TRBJ2-3
cdr3_aa: CASSLSQQITDTQYF
cdr3_nt: TGTGCCAGCAGTCTTTCCCAGCAGATCACAGATACGCAGTATTTT

clone_size: .
cdr3_length: 16
v_call: TRBV18
d_call: TRBD2
j_call: TRBJ2-7
cdr3_aa: CASSPSSGTSSYEQYF
cdr3_nt: TGTGCCAGCTCACCCAGTTCCGGGACTAGCAGCTACGAGCAGTACTTC

clone_size: many
cdr3_length: 17
v_call: TRBV9
d_call: .
j_call: TRBJ1-4
cdr3_aa: CASSVHPGEATNEKLFF
cdr3_nt: TGTGCCAGCAGCGTCCACCCAGGGGAAGCGACTAATGAAAAACTGTTTTTT

clone_size: many
cdr3_length: 12
v_call: TRBV3-1
d_call: TRBD1
j_call: TRBJ2-1
cdr3_aa: CASSLTGTGTIF
cdr3_nt: TGTGCCAGCAGCCTAACCGGGACAGGGACCATCTTC

clone_size: .
cdr3_length: 13
v_call: TRBV29-1
d_call: .
j_call: TRBJ1-4
cdr3_aa: CSVATAPNEKLFF
cdr3_nt: TGCAGCGTTGCGACAGCCCCAAATGAAAAACTGTTTTTT

clone_size: .
cdr3_length: 12
v_call: TRBV7-9
d_call: .
j_call: TRBJ1-3
cdr3_aa: CASGTSGNTIYF
cdr3_nt: TGTGCCAGCGGGACATCTGGAAACACCATATATTTT

clone_size: many
cdr3_length: 18
v_call: TRBV24-1
d_call: TRBD1
j_call: TRBJ2-3
cdr3_aa: CATSDLPLTGPVYDTQYF
cdr3_nt: TGTGCCACCAGTGATTTGCCGTTGACAGGGCCAGTGTACGATACGCAGTATTTT

clone_size: .
cdr3_length: 14
v_call: TRBV29-1
d_call: TRBD1
j_call: TRBJ2-4
cdr3_aa: CSGRDRGAKNIQYF
cdr3_nt: TGCAGCGGCCGGGACAGGGGTGCCAAAAACATTCAGTACTTC

clone_size: few
cdr3_length: 15
v_call: TRBV7-9
d_call: TRBD2
j_call: TRBJ2-5
cdr3_aa: CASSPVKLAVETQYF
cdr3_nt: TGTGCCAGCAGCCCAGTTAAACTAGCGGTGGAGACCCAGTACTTC

clone_size: few
cdr3_length: 17
v_call: TRBV7-2
d_call: .
j_call: TRBJ2-3
cdr3_aa: CASSFPPWRFSTDTQYF
cdr3_nt: TGTGCCAGCAGCTTTCCCCCATGGCGCTTTAGCACAGATACGCAGTATTTT

clone_size: many
cdr3_length: 15
v_call: TRBV6-5
d_call: .
j_call: TRBJ1-3
cdr3_aa: CASSYAGDSGNTIYF
cdr3_nt: TGTGCCAGCAGTTACGCCGGCGACTCTGGAAACACCATATATTTT

clone_size: many
cdr3_length: 15
v_call: TRBV30
d_call: .
j_call: TRBJ2-7
cdr3_aa: CAWSVETGRLYEQYF
cdr3_nt: TGTGCCTGGAGTGTGGAAACAGGGAGGCTTTACGAGCAGTACTTC

clone_size: .
cdr3_length: 14
v_call: TRBV10-3
d_call: TRBD1
j_call: TRBJ2-5
cdr3_aa: CAISAQGAIETQYF
cdr3_nt: TGTGCCATCAGCGCACAGGGGGCTATAGAGACCCAGTACTTC

clone_size: few
cdr3_length: 16
v_call: TRBV15
d_call: .
j_call: TRBJ2-4
cdr3_aa: CATSDILWGAKNIQYF
cdr3_nt: TGTGCCACCAGCGACATTTTATGGGGAGCCAAAAACATTCAGTACTTC

clone_size: .
cdr3_length: 17
v_call: TRBV19
d_call: .
j_call: TRBJ1-2
cdr3_aa: CASSIRTVPTPIYGYTF
cdr3_nt: TGTGCCAGTAGTATAAGGACAGTTCCCACTCCAATCTATGGCTACACCTTC

clone_size: many
cdr3_length: 18
v_call: TRBV11-2
d_call: TRBD2
j_call: TRBJ2-1
cdr3_aa: CASSRTSGSSLASNEQFF
cdr3_nt: TGTGCCAGCAGCCGGACTAGCGGTAGCAGTTTGGCCTCTAATGAGCAGTTCTTC

clone_size: few
cdr3_length: 15
v_call: TRBV19
d_call: .
j_call: TRBJ2-2
cdr3_aa: CASSKGDFYTGELFF
cdr3_nt: TGTGCCAGTAGCAAGGGGGACTTCTACACCGGGGAGCTGTTTTTT

clone_size: few
cdr3_length: 13
v_call: TRBV10-1
d_call: .
j_call: TRBJ1-1
cdr3_aa: CASKKGVNTEAFF
cdr3_nt: TGCGCCAGCAAGAAGGGGGTGAACACTGAAGCTTTCTTT

clone_size: many
cdr3_length: 13
v_call: TRBV27
d_call: .
j_call: TRBJ2-7
cdr3_aa: CASSLGSLYEQYF
cdr3_nt: TGTGCCAGCAGTTTAGGCTCCCTCTACGAGCAGTACTTC

clone_size: few
cdr3_length: 15
v_call: TRBV27
d_call: .
j_call: TRBJ2-7
cdr3_aa: CASSPWAGDFDEQYF
cdr3_nt: TGTGCCAGCAGTCCTTGGGCCGGGGACTTTGACGAGCAGTACTTC

clone_size: .
cdr3_length: 16
v_call: TRBV11-2
d_call: TRBD1
j_call: TRBJ2-2
cdr3_aa: CASSLSPTGVTGELFF
cdr3_nt: TGTGCCAGCAGCCTAAGCCCCACAGGGGTCACCGGGGAGCTGTTTTTT

clone_size: many
cdr3_length: 16
v_call: TRBV7-2
d_call: .
j_call: TRBJ2-7
cdr3_aa: CASSLAAGMGNYEQYF
cdr3_nt: TGTGCCAGCAGCTTAGCAGCCGGGATGGGCAACTACGAGCAGTACTTC

clone_size: few
cdr3_length: 14
v_call: TRBV2
d_call: .
j_call: TRBJ2-7
cdr3_aa: CASSVEAGTYEQYF
cdr3_nt: TGTGCCAGCAGTGTAGAGGCAGGGACCTACGAGCAGTACTTC

clone_size: many
cdr3_length: 15
v_call: TRBV27
d_call: TRBD2
j_call: TRBJ2-7
cdr3_aa: CASSYGTSLVYEQYF
cdr3_nt: TGTGCCAGCAGTTACGGGACTAGTTTAGTCTACGAGCAGTACTTC

clone_size: many
cdr3_length: 15
v_call: TRBV27
d_call: .
j_call: TRBJ2-3
cdr3_aa: CASSYYRERSDTQYF
cdr3_nt: TGTGCCAGCAGTTACTACAGGGAGAGGTCAGATACGCAGTATTTT

clone_size: many
cdr3_length: 13
v_call: TRBV6-1
d_call: .
j_call: TRBJ2-7
cdr3_aa: CASRGLPFYEQYF
cdr3_nt: TGTGCCAGCAGGGGACTTCCCTTCTACGAGCAGTACTTC

clone_size: few
cdr3_length: 14
v_call: TRBV4-1
d_call: .
j_call: TRBJ1-1
cdr3_aa: CASRPYNRQREAFF
cdr3_nt: TGCGCCAGCAGACCCTACAACCGACAGAGAGAAGCTTTCTTT

clone_size: many
cdr3_length: 14
v_call: TRBV28
d_call: .
j_call: TRBJ2-2
cdr3_aa: CASSFQLNTGELFF
cdr3_nt: TGTGCCAGCAGTTTTCAGCTGAACACCGGGGAGCTGTTTTTT

clone_size: many
cdr3_length: 14
v_call: TRBV7-6
d_call: .
j_call: TRBJ2-7
cdr3_aa: CASSLASGTYEQYF
cdr3_nt: TGTGCCAGCAGCTTAGCTAGCGGCACCTACGAGCAGTACTTC

clone_size: many
cdr3_length: 14
v_call: TRBV5-4
d_call: .
j_call: TRBJ1-3
cdr3_aa: CASTRQGYGNTIYF
cdr3_nt: TGTGCCAGCACGAGGCAGGGGTATGGAAACACCATATATTTT